The 29 T cell receptor beta chains reported below all come from one sample, sequenced in a study of CD8+CD57+ T cells in acquired aplastic anemia. It was genomic DNA that served as the template for profiling TCR beta VDJ and CDR3. TCRdb fed the reads into MiXCR, producing one record per CDR3 protein. The sample holds roughly 200,000 distinct CDR3 sequences; around 63% are singletons and the top ten take about 44%. Patients picked for sequencing had shown CD8+CD57+ cell expansion detected by flow cytometry. The material sequenced was sorted CD4+, CD8+, or CD8+CD57+ T cells (not recorded which) from PBMCs. Receptors originate from a human donor with aplastic anemia.

The V call is TRBV2, the J call TRBJ2-3, with 8 bases matching TRBD2. Trimming took 7 bases from V and 3 from J; bases not matched to a gene: 15. CDR1 is SNHLY and CDR2 is FYNNEI in the germline V gene. CDR3 length equals 17 residues. The CDR3 DNA reads as TGTGCCAGCACTATGAGGGGCGGCGGGGGGACAACAGATACGCAGTATTTT. The encoded protein is CASTMRGGGGTTDTQYF.

The rearrangement joins TRBV2 to TRBJ1-1; tentatively, D is TRBD1 (5 bases). Trimming stripped 7 bases from V and 4 bases from J, with 16 bases between. Germline assignment: CDR1 SNHLY and CDR2 FYNNEI. There are 14 residues in the CDR3. This chain's CDR3 is CASTGTPGATEAFF. As DNA, the CDR3 is TGTGCCAGCACCGGGACTCCGGGCGCCACTGAAGCTTTCTTT.

J is TRBJ2-3 and V is TRBV20-1, with D uncertain. Germline-derived CDR1 and CDR2 are DFQATT and SNEGSKA (reference sequence). V was pared by 0 bases and J by 1 base, with 11 bases between. This CDR3 spans 15 amino acids. CDR3: CSARDSGLGTDTQYF. In DNA form, the CDR3 reads TGCAGTGCTAGAGACTCTGGGTTGGGCACAGATACGCAGTATTTT.

This chain joins TRBV7-2 and TRBJ1-6; D is perhaps TRBD1 (5 bases). V was trimmed by 6 bases and J by 8 bases, leaving 14 bases between them. This CDR3 contains 14 residues. Germline CDR1 and CDR2: SGHTA and FQGNSA. Written as DNA, the CDR3 is TGTGCCAGCAGTACCCGGGGGGAGGATTCACCCCTCCACTTT. Amino acid sequence: CASSTRGEDSPLHF.

The chain joins TRBV2 to TRBJ1-5; TRBD1 might be the D (6 bases). Germline V gene lookup returns CDR1 SNHLY and CDR2 FYNNEI. With 6 bases removed from V and 3 bases from J, the gap between germline ends came to 18 bases. The CDR3 is 16 residues long. The CDR3, as DNA: TGTGCCAGCAGCTTTACCGGGACACAAGACAATCAGCCCCAGCATTTT. The encoded protein is CASSFTGTQDNQPQHF.

This clonotype was detected many times. The chain carries TRBV7-6 and TRBJ1-3; 7 positions agree with TRBD1. The germline CDR1 and CDR2 sequences are SGHVS and FNYEAQ. The CDR3 is 17 amino acids. The V segment lost 5 bases and the J segment 0 bases; nucleotides outside the gene matches: 10. Here the CDR3 reads CASSEPTGDSSGNTIYF. In nucleotides, the CDR3 is TGTGCCAGCAGCGAACCTACAGGGGACTCCTCTGGAAACACCATATATTTT.

This clonotype was seen many times. The CDR3, as DNA: TGCAGTGCTAACCCAGGGATTGGCTCCTACAATGAGCAGTTCTTC. Its translation is CSANPGIGSYNEQFF. The chain combines TRBV20-1 with TRBJ2-1; tentative D call: TRBD1 (5 bases). V was shortened by 4 bases and J by 0 bases, with 13 bases between the two germline ends. Germline assignment: CDR1 DFQATT and CDR2 SNEGSKA (reference sequence). The CDR3 totals 15 residues.

The gene calls are TRBV2 and TRBJ2-1; 13 bases fit TRBD2. The CDR3 is made up of 18 amino acids. V lost 5 bases to trimming and J lost 1 base; unmatched junction nucleotides: 8. Per germline, CDR1 SNHLY and CDR2 FYNNEI. CDR3 sequence reads: CASSHLGLAGISYNEQFF. In nucleotides, the CDR3 is TGTGCCAGCAGTCATTTGGGACTAGCGGGAATATCCTACAATGAGCAGTTCTTC. Variable domain in full (rest from reference TRBV2 and TRBJ2-1): EPEVTQTPSHQVTQMGQEVILRCVPISNHLYFYWYRQILGQKVEFLVSFYNNEISEKSEIFDDQFSVERPDGSNFTLKIRSTKLEDSAMYFCASSHLGLAGISYNEQFFGPGTRLTVL.

The J gene is TRBJ1-2, the V gene TRBV7-2; TRBD1 might be the D (5 bases). Trimming stripped 1 base from V and 6 bases from J, with 15 bases between. This CDR3 contains 15 residues. Germline values: CDR1 SGHTA, CDR2 FQGNSA. Here the CDR3 DNA reads TGTGCCAGCAGCTTAGTGACAGCAAGTAGGGATGGCTACACCTTC. Translation gives CASSLVTASRDGYTF.

This clonotype was counted ten times or more. This chain joins TRBV5-1 and TRBJ1-2; perhaps TRBD1 as D (6 bases). This CDR3 has 13 residues. The germline V gene encodes CDR1 SGHRS and CDR2 YFSETQ. Trimming removed 3 bases at V and 2 bases at J, with 8 bases between. CDR3 residues: CASSSQGNYGYTF. CDR3 sequence (DNA): TGCGCCAGCAGCTCACAGGGAAACTATGGCTACACCTTC.

This clonotype appeared once. The chain links TRBV5-1 to TRBJ2-7; tentatively, D is TRBD2 (5 bases). This CDR3 has 15 amino acids. Germline V lookup: CDR1 SGHRS, CDR2 YFSETQ. The V end was cut by 4 bases, the J end by 4 bases, with 18 bases between. CDR3 bases: TGCGCCAGCAGCCCGCTCGGTCCCCCGGGGTACGAGCAGTACTTC. It specifies CASSPLGPPGYEQYF.

This clonotype occurred once. The chain couples TRBV24-1 to TRBJ2-1; 9 nucleotides agree with TRBD2. The CDR3 is 15 amino acids. V gave up 6 bases and J gave up 1 base; unmatched junction bases: 3. Germline V gives CDR1 KGHDR, CDR2 SFDVKD. The CDR3 sequence: CATSYSGGSYNEQFF. CDR3 DNA: TGTGCCACCAGTTATAGCGGGGGTTCCTACAATGAGCAGTTCTTC.

To note about this clonotype: One base away lies a much larger clone, so this may be a sequencing read error. The genes are TRBV5-4 and TRBJ2-7; the D call may be TRBD1 or TRBD2 (6 bases each). CDR1 SGHNT and CDR2 YYREEE come from the germline V gene (reference sequence). The V and J ends lost 7 bases and 3 bases respectively, with 29 bases between them. CDR3 length: 18 amino acids. The chain's CDR3 is CASANMVDLRGALYEQYF. The CDR3 DNA follows: TGTGCCAGCGCTAACATGGTGGACCTTAGGGGGGCCCTCTACGAGCAGTACTTC.

This CDR3 reads CSATLTGGARNQPQHF. In DNA form, the CDR3 reads TGCAGTGCTACGCTGACAGGGGGCGCCCGCAATCAGCCCCAGCATTTT. This chain uses TRBV20-1 with TRBJ1-5; 10 positions agree with TRBD1. CDR3 length: 16 amino acids. V lost 4 bases and J lost 2; bases outside the gene matches: 8. Germline CDR1 DFQATT, CDR2 SNEGSKA (reference sequence).

The chain employs TRBV20-1 and TRBJ2-7; perhaps TRBD1 as D (6 bases). This CDR3 has 12 amino acids. V was shortened by 3 bases and J by 3 bases, with 9 bases between the two germline ends. The germline CDR1 and CDR2 sequences are DFQATT and SNEGSKA (reference sequence). This CDR3 is CSASTRGYEQYF. The CDR3 bases are TGCAGTGCTAGCACCAGGGGCTACGAGCAGTACTTC.

V usage is TRBV7-9 and J usage is TRBJ2-1; 9 bases map to TRBD2. Trimming took 1 base from V and 11 from J; bases not matched to a gene: 9. CDR3 length: 15 residues. The germline CDR1 and CDR2 sequences are SEHNR and FQNEAQ (reference sequence). The CDR3, as DNA: TGTGCCAGCAGCTTAGGGACGGCTAGCGGGGCGAAGCAGTTCTTC. It codes for CASSLGTASGAKQFF.

J is TRBJ2-7 and V is TRBV14; tentative D call: TRBD1 (6 bases). V was trimmed by 0 bases and J by 5 bases, leaving 17 bases between them. This CDR3 is built from 16 residues. CDR1 is SGHDN and CDR2 is FVKESK in the germline V gene. Written as DNA, the CDR3 is TGTGCCAGCAGCCAAGATAGGGGTACAGGGATCCACGAGCAGTACTTC. This translates into CASSQDRGTGIHEQYF. The entire variable domain, with the rest obtained from reference TRBV14 and TRBJ2-7, is as follows: EAGVTQFPSHSVIEKGQTVTLRCDPISGHDNLYWYRRVMGKEIKFLLHFVKESKQDESGMPNNRFLAERTGGTYSTLKVQPAELEDSGVYFCASSQDRGTGIHEQYFGPGTRLTVT.

The rearrangement joins TRBV6-5 to TRBJ2-7; D remains ambiguous. Per germline, CDR1 MNHEY and CDR2 SVGAGI. Trimming took 4 bases from V and 7 from J, leaving 11 bases between them. The CDR3 has 12 amino acids. The CDR3 loop is CASSSLSWEQYF. The DNA of the CDR3 is TGTGCCAGCAGTTCGCTCAGCTGGGAGCAGTACTTC.

With regard to this clonotype: An end of the junction does not agree with germline; a read error may underlie this. The genes are TRBV5-1 and TRBJ2-7; D may be TRBD2 (5 bases). This CDR3 has 13 residues. Germline CDR1 is SGHRS and CDR2 is YFSETQ. The CDR3 coding sequence is TGTGCCAGCAGCTTGGTCGGGGTATACGAGCAGTACTTC. Translation: CASSLVGVYEQYF.

This clonotype has a count of ten or more. The rearrangement uses TRBV10-1 and TRBJ2-7; D gene unclear. The V and J ends lost 3 bases and 0 bases respectively, with 9 bases between them. Germline CDR1 reads WNHNN; CDR2 reads SYGVQD (reference sequence). CDR3 length: 14 residues. CDR3 in DNA: TGCGCCAGCAGTGATCGGGTTTTCTCCTACGAGCAGTACTTC. Amino acid sequence: CASSDRVFSYEQYF.

This chain joins TRBV7-9 and TRBJ2-5; TRBD2 matches at 8 bases. The CDR3 totals 13 residues. CDR1 SEHNR and CDR2 FQNEAQ come from the germline V gene (reference sequence). The J segment lost 7 bases and the V segment lost 5 bases, leaving 6 bases of the junction unmatched. CDR3 DNA sequence: TGTGCCAGCAGCCGTAGCGGGGCAGGGACCCAGTACTTC. This sequence encodes CASSRSGAGTQYF.

The rearrangement links TRBV7-8 to TRBJ2-7, with no clear D. Germline lookup yields CDR1 SGHVS and CDR2 FQNEAQ. Trimming took off 3 bases at V and 6 bases at J, with 6 bases between the two ends. The CDR3 spans 11 residues. CDR3 coding DNA: TGTGCCAGCAGCTTCTCGGTCGAGCAGTACTTC. Translation: CASSFSVEQYF.

There are a few counts of this clonotype. V and J are TRBV5-1 and TRBJ1-1; possibly TRBD1 for D (5 bases). Germline values: CDR1 SGHRS, CDR2 YFSETQ. The CDR3 length is 15 residues. V lost 0 bases and J lost 7, with 16 bases in between. As DNA, the CDR3 is TGCGCCAGCAGCTTGGCCGACGTTCGGGGGGTTGAAGCTTTCTTT. Translation gives CASSLADVRGVEAFF.

For this clonotype: The junction does not match germline at one end; this may be a read error. DNA of the CDR3: TGTGCTACCAGCGCTGGGGACAGGGCGGAGGGCTACACCTTC. Translation gives CATSAGDRAEGYTF. The chain has TRBV24-1 and TRBJ1-2; 9 bases are shared with TRBD1. In germline, CDR1 is KGHDR, CDR2 SFDVKD. This CDR3 region has 14 residues.

In regard to this clonotype: At one of its ends the junction is not consistent with the germline gene, which may arise from a read error. The chain carries TRBV7-9 and TRBJ2-3, with a tentative D call TRBD1 (5 bases). This CDR3 comprises 15 residues. Germline-derived CDR1 and CDR2 are SEHNR and FQNEAQ (reference sequence). The CDR3 DNA reads as TGTGCCAGCAGCTTATCGACGGGTACCACAGGTACGCAGTATTTT. Translating it yields CASSLSTGTTGTQYF.

In the case of this clonotype: This sequence may be a read error, since a much larger clone differs from it by one base. The genes are TRBV6-1 and TRBJ1-1; tentative D call: TRBD1 (5 bases). This CDR3 contains 15 residues. Germline V gene lookup returns CDR1 MNHNS and CDR2 SASEGT. The ends were cut back, 8 bases at V and 1 base at J, with 17 bases in the middle. The CDR3 spells CASGADPTGNTEAFF. In nucleotides, the CDR3 is TGTGCCAGCGGTGCCGATCCTACAGGGAACACTGAAGCTTTCTTT.

Written as DNA, the CDR3 is TGCGCCAGCAGCCAAGAGGGACAGGGCTCCTACGAGCAGTACTTC. Protein: CASSQEGQGSYEQYF. The rearrangement joins TRBV4-3 to TRBJ2-7; 9 bases fit TRBD1. Unmatched junction bases numbered 0, after V lost 0 bases and J lost 0 bases. The CDR3 spans 15 residues. Per germline, CDR1 LGHNA and CDR2 YSLEER.

V is TRBV20-1 and J is TRBJ2-5; 9 bases are shared with TRBD2. Trimming took 6 bases from V and 5 from J; bases not matched to a gene: 13. CDR3 length: 15 amino acids. In germline, CDR1 is DFQATT, CDR2 SNEGSKA (reference sequence). CDR3 residues: CSAAGGGRGRETQYF. The CDR3 DNA reads TGCAGTGCAGCGGGAGGCGGGAGAGGAAGGGAGACCCAGTACTTC.

This clonotype was detected once. The conserved phenylalanine or tryptophan is not found at the CDR3 terminus, so this likely reflects a read error. The DNA is left out, because the CDR3 cannot be placed on it with certainty; the CDR3 is given as TCRdb lists it. This chain connects TRBV7-9 to TRBJ2-4; the D call of TRBD1 is as the table states it, not checked on the DNA. The CDR3 is 8 residues long, counting both termini. Germline assignment: CDR1 SEHNR and CDR2 FQNEAQ (reference sequence). CDR3 region: CASSSSGV.